This TCR beta chain was profiled in a study of cytomegalovirus exposure and HLA in healthy donors. Study outcomes and limitations: Prior analysis indicated that the majority of TCR beta V segments exhibited productivity approximately 87% or approximately 30% of the time.

CDR3 length equals 11 residues. Trimming removed 7 bases at V and 8 bases at J, with 14 bases between. Germline lookup yields CDR1 SQVTM and CDR2 ANQGSEA. Comments on this clone: Its target is unknown.

PCR used 60 Vbeta primers and 13 Jbeta primers. Method: immunoSEQ multiplex PCR; TCRdb's copy keeps in-frame clones and lacks some. The sample lists approximately 140,000 clones, around 79% occurring once. The material sequenced was PBMCs. This receptor was taken from a middle-aged man in good health and CMV-seropositive. This rearrangement joins TRBV29-1 to TRBJ1-1; the D is unclear. CDR3 sequence: CSATENQEAFF. The CDR3 nucleotides read TGCAGCGCGACTGAGAACCAGGAAGCTTTCTTT.